These 22 T cell receptor beta chains were all obtained from the same sample, sequenced in a study of shared clonotypes between healthy human individuals. The method was immunoSEQ multiplex PCR; TCRdb's version includes in-frame clones alone and lacks a portion of them. The sample lists roughly 300,000 clones, more than 60% occurring once. Sequenced: memory CD4+ T cells sorted from blood. Stated subset: CD45RA-negative fraction. Source of these receptors: a man younger than 45 in good health.

V usage is TRBV11-3 and J usage is TRBJ2-1; 7 bases agree with TRBD2. Looked up from germline, CDR1 is SGHNT and CDR2 is YENEEA. This CDR3 is built from 15 residues. Trimming cost V 1 base and J 7 bases; bases outside gene matches: 7. This chain's CDR3 is CASSLVSSGMNEQFF. The CDR3 region has the DNA TGTGCCAGCAGCTTAGTTTCCAGCGGGATGAATGAGCAGTTCTTC.

The chain uses TRBV5-4 and TRBJ2-5, with 7 bases fitting TRBD1. The V gene end was trimmed by 4 bases and the J gene end by 5 bases; junction bases not matched to a gene: 11. The V gene's germline CDR1 is SGHNT and CDR2 YYREEE (reference sequence). The CDR3 consists of 15 residues. The CDR3 sequence: CASSHRDSPAETQYF. The CDR3 coding sequence is TGTGCCAGCAGCCACCGGGACAGCCCAGCGGAGACCCAGTACTTC.

The CDR3 loop is CASTRTSGIGETQYF. For the CDR3, the DNA is TGTGCCAGCACTCGGACTAGCGGGATTGGAGAGACCCAGTACTTC. The genes are TRBV27 and TRBJ2-5; 12 positions match TRBD2. This CDR3 spans 15 amino acids. J gave up 4 bases and V 7 bases, and 7 bases lay outside the gene matches. Germline values: CDR1 MNHEY, CDR2 SMNVEV (reference sequence).

This clone showed up just once. This chain connects TRBV5-1 to TRBJ2-5; D is perhaps TRBD2 (7 bases). CDR1 SGHRS and CDR2 YFSETQ come from the germline V gene. V was clipped by 0 bases and J by 5 bases, with 14 bases between them. This CDR3 region has 15 residues. CDR3 loop: CASSLGLGGRETQYF. In DNA form, the CDR3 reads TGCGCCAGCAGCTTGGGTCTCGGGGGGCGGGAGACCCAGTACTTC.

The chain joins TRBV6-5 to TRBJ1-2, with 7 bases that match TRBD1. CDR3 size: 14 residues. V shed 6 bases and J 4 bases; nucleotides not matched to a gene: 8. Per germline, CDR1 MNHEY and CDR2 SVGAGI. The CDR3 is CASSPQGTVYGYTF. CDR3 DNA sequence: TGTGCCAGCAGCCCGCAAGGGACAGTCTATGGCTACACCTTC.

V is TRBV30 and J is TRBJ1-1; D gene ambiguous. V dropped 5 bases and J dropped 5 bases, with 24 bases sitting between them. Germline assignment: CDR1 GTSNPN and CDR2 SVGIG (reference sequence). The CDR3 covers 16 residues. The CDR3 region has the DNA TGTGCCTGGGGAAACCGGCGGACCAAACGGGGTACTGAAGCTTTCTTT. It yields the protein CAWGNRRTKRGTEAFF.

On this clone itself: One end of the junction does not line up with germline, which may come from a read error. This chain links TRBV7-7 with TRBJ1-3; 9 bases are shared with TRBD1. CDR1 and CDR2 from the germline V gene are SSHAT and FNYEAQ (reference sequence). This CDR3 is built from 22 residues. CDR3 nucleotide sequence: TGTGCTAGCAGCTTAGACCGCCACCACCGGGACAGGGAAAGTTATAGAGGAAACACCATATATTTT. It specifies CASSLDRHHRDRESYRGNTIYF.

The chain employs TRBV29-1 and TRBJ2-1; no clear D. V was shortened by 6 bases and J by 4 bases, with 19 bases between the two germline ends. In germline, CDR1 is SQVTM, CDR2 ANQGSEA. CDR3 length: 15 amino acids. The DNA of the CDR3 is TGCAGCGTCTTCTCTCCCGCTTCACTATACAATGAGCAGTTCTTC. Its translation is CSVFSPASLYNEQFF.

V and J are TRBV7-8 and TRBJ2-5, with 11 positions matching TRBD2. The CDR3 is 15 residues long. Germline trimming cut 0 bases from V and 4 bases from J; bases unmatched to any gene: 1. Germline V gene data show CDR1 as SGHVS and CDR2 as FQNEAQ. The CDR3 sequence is CASSLASGRGETQYF. Written as DNA, the CDR3 is TGTGCCAGCAGCTTAGCTAGCGGGAGGGGAGAGACCCAGTACTTC.

This clone appeared a few times. The chain is built from TRBV5-1 and TRBJ2-7, with 8 bases aligning to TRBD2. CDR1 is SGHRS, CDR2 YFSETQ, per germline. CDR3 size: 14 residues. With V trimmed by 4 bases and J by 0 bases, 3 bases remained unmatched. This CDR3 is CASSITSGSYEQYF. DNA for the CDR3: TGCGCCAGCAGCATTACTAGCGGCTCCTACGAGCAGTACTTC.

Only a few counts were recorded for this clone. This rearrangement joins TRBV28 to TRBJ1-5; weak D call: TRBD1 (6 bases). Germline V gene sequence: CDR1 MDHEN, CDR2 SYDVKM. Trimming shortened V by 2 bases and J by 4 bases, and 9 bases separated the two germline ends. CDR3 length: 14 residues. CDR3 region: CASSLVRGNQPQHF. Here the CDR3 DNA reads TGTGCCAGCAGTTTAGTCAGGGGTAATCAGCCCCAGCATTTT.

The V gene is TRBV2, the J gene TRBJ2-7; a weak D match, TRBD1 (6 bases). Trimming pared 4 bases from V and 1 base from J, leaving 17 bases between. The CDR3 length is 16 residues. Per germline, CDR1 SNHLY and CDR2 FYNNEI. Here the CDR3 DNA reads TGTGCCAGCAGTGTGGACAGTTCGATCAATTCCTACGAGCAGTACTTC. This codes for CASSVDSSINSYEQYF.

The chain couples TRBV10-3 to TRBJ2-7; TRBD1 is a possible D gene (6 bases). The germline CDR1 and CDR2 sequences are ENHRY and SYGVKD. The CDR3 has 14 amino acids. Trimming pared 3 bases from V and 1 base from J, leaving 10 bases between. The CDR3 bases are TGTGCCATCAGTGATCCCAGGGGATCCTACGAGCAGTACTTC. This translates into CAISDPRGSYEQYF.

The genes are TRBV28 and TRBJ2-3; D is possibly TRBD2 (5 bases). The CDR3 is 14 residues long. Germline loops: CDR1 MDHEN, CDR2 SYDVKM. V lost 5 bases, J lost 2 bases, and 11 bases lay in between. CDR3 DNA sequence: TGTGCCAGCAGTCGGGGTACCTACACAGATACGCAGTATTTT. Its protein is CASSRGTYTDTQYF.

Note on this clone: One end of the junction is discordant with germline, which a read error may explain. This rearrangement joins TRBV7-7 to TRBJ2-3; tentatively, D is TRBD1 (5 bases). This CDR3 comprises 13 residues. CDR1 SSHAT and CDR2 FNYEAQ come from the germline V gene (reference sequence). This CDR3 is CASSFRQGDTQYF. The CDR3 nucleotides read TGTGCTAGCAGCTTTCGCCAGGGAGATACGCAGTATTTT.

This sequence joins TRBV6-4 and TRBJ2-2, with 10 bases identical to TRBD1. The CDR3 is 14 residues long. Germline values: CDR1 MRHNA, CDR2 SNTAGT. V shed 6 bases, J shed 5 bases, and the junction held 3 bases outside the gene matches. In nucleotides, the CDR3 is TGTGCCAGCAGCCGGGACAGGGGAACCGGGGAGCTGTTTTTT. Protein product: CASSRDRGTGELFF.

V is TRBV10-1 and J is TRBJ2-7; possibly TRBD2 for D (5 bases). CDR1 is WNHNN and CDR2 is SYGVQD in the germline V gene (reference sequence). V was shortened by 7 bases and J by 4 bases, with 17 bases between the two germline ends. This CDR3 spans 14 amino acids. Here the CDR3 DNA reads TGCGCCAGCATCTCCCCTCCGGACTCATACGAGCAGTACTTC. Translated, it gives CASISPPDSYEQYF.

This clone was picked up one time. Its ends do not fully match the called genes, so a read error is possible. In DNA, the CDR3 is TGTGCCAGCACCTTGGACGGCTACGAGCAGTACTTC. It is translated as CASTLDGYEQYF. The genes are TRBV5-6 and TRBJ2-7; D not resolved. CDR1 and CDR2 (germline): SGHDT, YYEEEE. CDR3 length: 12 residues.

Turning to this clone: This sample also contains other DNA sequences that code for the same CDR3. The chain joins TRBV29-1 to TRBJ2-2; 7 bases align to TRBD2. The CDR3 is 12 residues long. Trimming removed 6 bases from V and 5 bases from J; junction bases left unmatched: 3. The germline V gene has CDR1 SQVTM and CDR2 ANQGSEA. For the CDR3, the DNA is TGCAGCGTGGGGAGGGGAACCGGGGAGCTGTTTTTT. This codes for CSVGRGTGELFF.

The V and J genes are TRBV9 and TRBJ2-7; the match to TRBD2 covers 13 bases. The CDR3 runs 17 residues. Germline CDR1 is SGDLS and CDR2 is YYNGEE. V dropped 2 bases and J dropped 1; count of bases not matched to a gene: 6. This CDR3 is CASSVGLAGVRSYEQYF. The CDR3 nucleotides read TGTGCCAGCAGCGTTGGACTAGCGGGAGTAAGGTCCTACGAGCAGTACTTC.

The rearrangement links TRBV5-1 to TRBJ1-3, with 7 bases lining up with TRBD1. V gave up 3 bases and J gave up 4 bases; unmatched junction bases: 10. The CDR3 spans 16 residues. Germline values: CDR1 SGHRS, CDR2 YFSETQ. The CDR3 DNA sequence: TGCGCCAGCAGCTCGACAGGGCCGGGGGAAGGAAACACCATATATTTT. This sequence encodes CASSSTGPGEGNTIYF. Combining the CDR3 with reference TRBV5-1 and TRBJ1-3 gives the whole variable domain KAGVTQTPRYLIKTRGQQVTLSCSPISGHRSVSWYQQTPGQGLQFLFEYFSETQRNKGNFPGRFSGRQFSNSRSEMNVSTLELGDSALYLCASSSTGPGEGNTIYFGEGSWLTVV.

CDR3 region: CASSPSGTGANTQYF. CDR3 coding DNA: TGCGCCAGCAGCCCATCCGGGACAGGAGCAAATACGCAGTATTTT. V usage is TRBV5-1 and J usage is TRBJ2-3; 8 bases fit TRBD1. Germline V gene lookup returns CDR1 SGHRS and CDR2 YFSETQ. The CDR3 length is 15 residues. J gave up 7 bases and V 4 bases, and 11 bases lay outside the gene matches.